Listed here are 8 T cell receptor beta chains from one sample, sequenced in a study of shared clonotypes between healthy human individuals. Sequencing was performed with immunoSEQ multiplex PCR; in TCRdb, only in-frame clones are kept and a portion is missing. The data contain 400,000 to 550,000 clones, 65% to 80% of them singletons. The specimen sequenced was PBMCs. The receptors come from a woman aged 40-49 years in good health. Some clones in this sample may be carry-over from other donors' samples.

The J gene is TRBJ1-5, the V gene TRBV5-5; D is perhaps TRBD1 (5 bases). The CDR3 runs to 13 residues. V was cut by 4 bases and J by 4 bases, with 9 bases left in between. Germline assignment: CDR1 SGHKS and CDR2 YYEKEE (reference sequence). This CDR3 is CASSRDGNQPQHF. The CDR3 DNA follows: TGTGCCAGCAGCCGGGACGGGAATCAGCCCCAGCATTTT. Full variable domain (rest looked up from reference TRBV5-5 and TRBJ1-5): DAGVTQSPTHLIKTRGQQVTLRCSPISGHKSVSWYQQVLGQGPQFIFQYYEKEERGRGNFPDRFSARQFPNYSSELNVNALLLGDSALYLCASSRDGNQPQHFGDGTRLSIL.

A single count supports this clone. The CDR3, as DNA: TGTGCCAGCAGCTTGCTTTTAGCGGGAGCCGGGGGAGAGACCCAGTACTTC. This encodes CASSLLLAGAGGETQYF. The rearrangement uses TRBV5-4 and TRBJ2-5, with TRBD2 matching 9 bases. J lost 4 bases, V lost 1 base, and 11 bases had no gene match. There are 17 residues in the CDR3. The V gene's germline CDR1 is SGHNT and CDR2 YYREEE (reference sequence).

The chain recombines TRBV7-8 with TRBJ2-1, with 10 bases identical to TRBD2. The CDR3 covers 17 residues. Trimming took 7 bases from V and 8 from J; bases not matched to a gene: 17. Germline V gene data show CDR1 as SGHVS and CDR2 as FQNEAQ. In DNA, the CDR3 is TGTGCCAGCATCGAAGCGGGAGGGGGGACCTACGGGGATGAGCAGTTCTTC. Amino acid sequence: CASIEAGGGTYGDEQFF.

This clone was detected only a few times. The chain employs TRBV5-1 and TRBJ1-1; tentatively, D is TRBD1 (5 bases). Germline CDR1 and CDR2: SGHRS and YFSETQ. V lost 4 bases to trimming and J lost 1 base, with 11 bases between them. The CDR3 length is 14 residues. CDR3 bases: TGCGCCAGCAGCAATCCGGGGGGGAACACTGAAGCTTTCTTT. Protein sequence: CASSNPGGNTEAFF.

This chain links TRBV7-9 with TRBJ2-1; D unclear. The CDR3 runs 14 residues. Trimming took 4 bases from V and 4 from J, leaving 11 bases between them. CDR1 is SEHNR, CDR2 FQNEAQ, per germline (reference sequence). The CDR3: CASSSRTEYNEQFF. CDR3 DNA: TGTGCCAGCAGCTCCCGGACGGAATACAATGAGCAGTTCTTC.

The chain joins TRBV27 to TRBJ2-3; D is uncertain. The CDR3 is 13 amino acids. With 6 bases removed from V and 6 bases from J, the gap between germline ends came to 13 bases. CDR1 MNHEY and CDR2 SMNVEV come from the germline V gene (reference sequence). The CDR3 sequence is CASRGFGWDTQYF. The CDR3 DNA sequence: TGTGCCAGCAGGGGATTTGGTTGGGATACGCAGTATTTT.

In DNA, the CDR3 is TGCGCCAGCAGCTTGGCGCTAGCGGGAACCGGGGAGCTGTTTTTT. This translates into CASSLALAGTGELFF. V gene TRBV5-1 combines with J gene TRBJ2-2, with 9 bases that match TRBD2. The CDR3 is 15 residues long. In germline, CDR1 is SGHRS, CDR2 YFSETQ. V was pared by 0 bases and J by 5 bases, with 2 bases of the junction left unmatched.

The chain has TRBV7-8 and TRBJ2-7; D remains ambiguous. The V and J ends lost 1 base and 6 bases respectively, with 10 bases between them. The CDR3 runs to 13 residues. The V gene's germline CDR1 is SGHVS and CDR2 FQNEAQ. As DNA, the CDR3 is TGTGCCAGCAGCTTAGAGGTGGTTGGCGAGCAGTACTTC. It yields the protein CASSLEVVGEQYF.